This TCR beta chain was obtained from a study of blood T cells in healthy people across ages. Points from the study as a whole: No one knew whether donors had CMV, which possibly confounded expanded clonotype changes. Observed TCR beta diversity per million T cells went down as age went up. This fall followed a roughly linear course with age.

Drawn from each donor were around 9.1 milliliters of peripheral blood. Each sample yielded at least 5.5 micrograms of PBMC total RNA. PCR was performed a second time for roughly 7 to 12 cycles using a sample-barcoded 5' primer and a J-beta primer mix. TCRdb reprocessed the 5' RACE reads via MiXCR and lists one record per CDR3 protein. The data contain over 1,500,000 distinct CDR3 sequences, around 40% of them singletons. With regard to this clonotype: The antigen is undetermined.

V dropped 0 bases and J dropped 1; count of bases not matched to a gene: 10. Germline lookup yields CDR1 SGHTA and CDR2 FQGNSA. There are 18 residues in the CDR3. The sequenced sample consisted of blood. The sequence was collected from a human donor in good health. The chain is built from TRBV7-2 and TRBJ1-1; 8 bases align to TRBD1. The CDR3 spells CASSLADGRGHWNTEAFF. CDR3 bases: TGTGCCAGCAGCTTAGCGGATGGCAGGGGGCATTGGAACACTGAAGCTTTCTTT.